A single sample gave rise to the 25 T cell receptor beta chains below, sequenced in a study of OX40 agonist ivuxolimab in advanced cancers. The table came from immunoSEQ multiplex PCR; TCRdb's copy has only in-frame clones and leaves some out. This table holds just under 80,000 clones, around 91% found once. The source material was CD4+ or CD8+ T cells sorted from blood, sampled in a trial of the OX40 agonist ivuxolimab. The receptors stem from an adult with an advanced solid tumor such as melanoma, head and neck, liver or kidney cancer.

This chain uses TRBV10-1 with TRBJ2-7; D is unresolved. Germline-derived CDR1 and CDR2 are WNHNN and SYGVQD (reference sequence). The CDR3 runs 13 residues. The V end lost 5 bases, the J end lost 6 bases, and 14 bases lay between the germline ends. Here the CDR3 reads CASSQIWGAEQYF. As DNA, the CDR3 is TGCGCCAGCAGTCAGATATGGGGTGCCGAGCAGTACTTC.

This chain links TRBV11-2 with TRBJ2-7, with 8 bases that match TRBD1. CDR3 size: 14 residues. The germline V gene encodes CDR1 SGHAT and CDR2 FQNNGV. V gave up 5 bases and J gave up 0 bases; unmatched junction bases: 3. CDR3 sequence reads: CASSRDRSSYEQYF. The CDR3 region has the DNA TGTGCCAGCAGCCGGGACAGGAGCTCCTACGAGCAGTACTTC.

The chain has TRBV2 and TRBJ1-2, with unresolved D. This CDR3 comprises 13 residues. V lost 9 bases, J lost 4 bases, and 15 bases lay in between. CDR1 and CDR2 (germline): SNHLY, FYNNEI. In DNA form, the CDR3 reads TGTGCCAGTAGCTCGGTTGCCCTCTATGGCTACACCTTC. It encodes CASSSVALYGYTF.

The V gene is TRBV4-1, the J gene TRBJ2-5; D is perhaps TRBD1 or TRBD2 (6 bases each). Germline CDR1 reads MGHRA; CDR2 reads YSYEKL. This CDR3 comprises 16 residues. Deletions cut 4 bases from V and 5 bases from J, with 20 bases between. CDR3 region: CASSRPPTGGRETQYF. CDR3 coding DNA: TGCGCCAGCAGCCGGCCCCCGACAGGAGGGAGGGAGACCCAGTACTTC.

The sample holds one count of this clone. V and J are TRBV6-5 and TRBJ1-5, with 7 bases fitting TRBD1. V lost 5 bases, J lost 4 bases, and 5 bases stayed unmatched. This CDR3 is 14 amino acids long. Germline CDR1 MNHEY, CDR2 SVGAGI. The CDR3 coding sequence is TGTGCCAGCAGTGAATACAGGGGTAATCAGCCCCAGCATTTT. Its protein is CASSEYRGNQPQHF.

The chain carries TRBV7-2 and TRBJ2-2, with TRBD2 matching over 8 bases. The V segment lost 7 bases and the J segment 1 base; nucleotides outside the gene matches: 11. The germline V gene has CDR1 SGHTA and CDR2 FQGNSA. The CDR3 has 17 residues. CDR3 protein: CASTFDAGGRNTGELFF. CDR3 in DNA: TGTGCCAGCACCTTTGATGCGGGGGGAAGGAACACCGGGGAGCTGTTTTTT.

This chain links TRBV6-1 with TRBJ2-2; D gene uncertain. CDR1 and CDR2 from the germline V gene are MNHNS and SASEGT. This CDR3 comprises 14 residues. V was shortened by 3 bases and J by 2 bases, with 7 bases between the two germline ends. CDR3 residues: CASSEARNTGELFF. Written as DNA, the CDR3 is TGTGCCAGCAGTGAGGCCAGAAACACCGGGGAGCTGTTTTTT.

This clone was seen a handful of times. V is TRBV28 and J is TRBJ2-2, with D unclear. This CDR3 contains 15 residues. Trimming took 6 bases from V and 2 from J, leaving 13 bases between them. Germline assignment: CDR1 MDHEN and CDR2 SYDVKM. CDR3 DNA: TGTGCCAGCAGACGGAGCGTTAGTAACACCGGGGAGCTGTTTTTT. Its protein is CASRRSVSNTGELFF.

V gene TRBV12-5 combines with J gene TRBJ2-2; D assignment may be TRBD1 or TRBD2 (5 bases each). The CDR3 extends over 15 amino acids. Trimming took 3 bases from V and 6 from J, leaving 14 bases between them. Per the germline V gene, CDR1 is LGHNT and CDR2 is FRNRAP. Here the CDR3 DNA reads TGTGCTAGTGGTTTCAGAGGGGTGGGAGCCGGGGAGCTGTTTTTT. Residues: CASGFRGVGAGELFF.

The rearrangement uses TRBV6-6 and TRBJ1-1, with D unresolved. CDR1 and CDR2 from the germline V gene are MNHNY and SVGAGI (reference sequence). The V end lost 7 bases, the J end lost 8 bases, and 14 bases lay between the germline ends. This CDR3 has 12 residues. DNA for the CDR3: TGTGCCAGCAACTGGGGAGAAGCGGAAGCTTTCTTT. Encoded protein: CASNWGEAEAFF.

V and J are TRBV15 and TRBJ2-1; D might be TRBD2 (5 bases). The V and J ends lost 2 bases and 5 bases respectively, with 10 bases between them. This CDR3 is 14 amino acids long. Looked up from germline, CDR1 is LNHNV and CDR2 is YYDKDF (reference sequence). This chain's CDR3 is CATSRSDGDNEQFF. The CDR3 DNA reads TGTGCCACCAGCAGATCGGACGGGGACAATGAGCAGTTCTTC.

This sequence joins TRBV12-5 and TRBJ2-7, with 9 bases fitting TRBD2. CDR3 length: 14 residues. Germline CDR1 LGHNT, CDR2 FRNRAP. Trimming removed 3 bases from V and 5 bases from J; junction bases left unmatched: 5. Written as DNA, the CDR3 is TGTGCTAGTGGTTTTGGGACTAGCCCGAACGAGCAGTACTTC. Translated: CASGFGTSPNEQYF.

J is TRBJ2-2 and V is TRBV13; TRBD2 agrees at 9 bases. V gave up 6 bases and J gave up 7 bases; unmatched junction bases: 6. Germline V lookup: CDR1 PRHDT, CDR2 FYEKMQ (reference sequence). This CDR3 region has 14 residues. The CDR3: CASRRGRADGELFF. The CDR3 nucleotides read TGTGCCAGCAGGCGCGGGAGGGCGGACGGGGAGCTGTTTTTT.

This chain joins TRBV5-1 and TRBJ1-1; tentative D call: TRBD1 (6 bases). CDR3 length: 15 amino acids. The germline V gene encodes CDR1 SGHRS and CDR2 YFSETQ. Trimming removed 4 bases from V and 0 bases from J, with 13 bases in between. The CDR3 DNA reads TGCGCCAGCAGCGAATACAGGGAAATGAACACTGAAGCTTTCTTT. Translating it yields CASSEYREMNTEAFF.

This chain links TRBV10-1 with TRBJ2-5; the D gene is possibly TRBD2 (6 bases). In germline, CDR1 is WNHNN, CDR2 SYGVQD (reference sequence). The CDR3 has 11 residues. Deletions cut 3 bases from V and 13 bases from J, with 12 bases between. The DNA for the CDR3 is TGCGCCAGCAGTGACGGAGGGGATCCGTACTTC. Translation gives CASSDGGDPYF.

CDR3 protein: CASSGGGLAGGSTDTQYF. The DNA for the CDR3 is TGTGCCAGCAGTGGGGGGGGACTAGCGGGAGGGTCCACAGATACGCAGTATTTT. The chain carries TRBV6-1 and TRBJ2-3; TRBD2 matches at 16 bases. The V segment lost 4 bases and the J segment 2 bases; nucleotides outside the gene matches: 6. Germline CDR1 is MNHNS and CDR2 is SASEGT. The CDR3 runs to 18 residues.

V usage is TRBV7-9 and J usage is TRBJ1-3, with D perhaps matching TRBD1 (6 bases). CDR1 and CDR2 from the germline V gene are SEHNR and FQNEAQ (reference sequence). The CDR3 has 15 residues. Between the trimmed V and J ends, which lost 6 bases and 0 bases, there was a span of 12 bases. The chain's CDR3 is CASRAGQSSGNTIYF. For the CDR3, the DNA is TGTGCCAGCAGGGCTGGACAGAGCTCTGGAAACACCATATATTTT.

This rearrangement joins TRBV10-3 to TRBJ1-6; D is possibly TRBD1 (6 bases). Germline CDR1 ENHRY, CDR2 SYGVKD. The CDR3 extends over 13 amino acids. Trimming left V 7 bases short and J 10 bases short, with 14 bases between. The CDR3 spells CAITSDSGSPLHF. The CDR3 bases are TGTGCCATCACTTCGGACAGTGGGTCACCCCTCCACTTT.

V usage is TRBV5-1 and J usage is TRBJ2-5; D is ambiguous. The germline V and J ends were trimmed by 0 bases and 2 bases, with 14 bases remaining between them. This CDR3 has 16 residues. Germline-derived CDR1 and CDR2 are SGHRS and YFSETQ. The CDR3 DNA reads TGCGCCAGCAGCTTGGGTTTTGCGGCAGTACAAGAGACCCAGTACTTC. It specifies CASSLGFAAVQETQYF.

The rearrangement links TRBV9 to TRBJ1-6; D call uncertain. Trimming shortened V by 0 bases and J by 10 bases, and 14 bases separated the two germline ends. This CDR3 has 15 residues. Germline V lookup: CDR1 SGDLS, CDR2 YYNGEE. Written as DNA, the CDR3 is TGTGCCAGCAGCGTAGCTTCTGAGGGTCGGTCACCCCTCCACTTT. It yields the protein CASSVASEGRSPLHF. The variable domain in full, with the rest retrieved from reference TRBV9 and TRBJ1-6, is DSGVTQTPKHLITATGQRVTLRCSPRSGDLSVYWYQQSLDQGLQFLIQYYNGEERAKGNILERFSAQQFPDLHSELNLSSLELGDSALYFCASSVASEGRSPLHFGNGTRLTVT.

This clone was seen a few times. Written as DNA, the CDR3 is TGTGCCAGCAGCCGGGACAGGGGAAATGAAAAACTGTTTTTT. Residues: CASSRDRGNEKLFF. This chain links TRBV7-9 with TRBJ1-4, with TRBD1 identical over 10 bases. Per the germline V gene, CDR1 is SEHNR and CDR2 is FQNEAQ (reference sequence). The CDR3 has 14 amino acids. The V segment lost 5 bases and the J segment 5 bases; nucleotides outside the gene matches: 2.

The chain carries TRBV2 and TRBJ1-4, with D possibly TRBD1 on 5 matching bases. Trimming removed 6 bases from V and 7 bases from J, with 6 bases in between. CDR1 SNHLY and CDR2 FYNNEI come from the germline V gene. The CDR3 is 11 residues long. The CDR3 coding sequence is TGTGCCAGCAGGGGACTTGAAAAACTGTTTTTT. It yields the protein CASRGLEKLFF.

The chain uses TRBV19 and TRBJ1-3; D ambiguous. Germline lookup yields CDR1 LNHDA and CDR2 SQIVND (reference sequence). The CDR3 consists of 14 residues. V lost 1 base to trimming and J lost 2 bases, with 6 bases between them. The CDR3 sequence: CASSIGGTGNTIYF. DNA for the CDR3: TGTGCCAGTAGTATAGGAGGGACTGGAAACACCATATATTTT.

This chain joins TRBV18 and TRBJ2-7, with D perhaps matching TRBD1 (5 bases). The CDR3 totals 14 residues. V lost 4 bases and J lost 5, with 15 bases in between. In germline, CDR1 is KGHSH, CDR2 LQKENI. The CDR3 DNA reads as TGTGCCAGCTCACAACAGGAAAGATACAACGAGCAGTACTTC. Amino acids: CASSQQERYNEQYF.

The rearrangement links TRBV5-4 to TRBJ1-1; D gene uncertain. Trimming left V 4 bases short and J 7 bases short, with 14 bases between. The CDR3 has 13 residues. Germline CDR1 is SGHNT and CDR2 is YYREEE (reference sequence). CDR3 sequence reads: CASSLTVEGEAFF. Written as DNA, the CDR3 is TGTGCCAGCAGCCTTACGGTGGAGGGTGAAGCTTTCTTT.